Here is one T cell receptor beta chain with its context. V shed 7 bases, J shed 3 bases, and the junction held 9 bases outside the gene matches. This CDR3 has 15 amino acids. Sequencing was performed with immunoSEQ multiplex PCR; in TCRdb, only in-frame clones are kept and a portion is missing. Seen here are about 46,000 clones, approximately 91% observed once, and the top ten hold 12%. People who had autoimmune disease history or systemic immunosuppression were excluded. These data originate in a study of OX40 agonist ivuxolimab in advanced cancers. Study as a whole: Three individuals attained partial responses, comprising one hepatocellular carcinoma case and two cutaneous melanoma cases.

The material was CD4+ or CD8+ T cells sorted from blood, obtained in a trial of the OX40 agonist ivuxolimab. This chain links TRBV23-1 with TRBJ1-3, with 7 positions matching TRBD1. TRBV23-1 is treated as an ORF (open reading frame) with a function not yet certain. This receptor was obtained from an adult with an advanced solid tumor such as melanoma, head and neck, liver or kidney cancer. This CDR3 reads CASIQGGTDGNTIYF. Written as DNA, the CDR3 is TGCGCCAGCATCCAGGGCGGGACAGATGGAAACACCATATATTTT.